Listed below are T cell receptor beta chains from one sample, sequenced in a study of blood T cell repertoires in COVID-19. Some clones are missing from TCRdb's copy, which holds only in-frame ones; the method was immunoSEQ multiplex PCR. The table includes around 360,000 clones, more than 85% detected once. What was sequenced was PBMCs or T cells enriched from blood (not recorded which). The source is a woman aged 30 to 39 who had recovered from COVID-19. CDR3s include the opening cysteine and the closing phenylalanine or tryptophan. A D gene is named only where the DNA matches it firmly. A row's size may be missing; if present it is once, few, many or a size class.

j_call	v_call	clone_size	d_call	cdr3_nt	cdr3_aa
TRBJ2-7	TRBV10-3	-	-	TGTGCCATCACCGACCCGACTGTCTCCTACGAGCAGTACTTC	CAITDPTVSYEQYF
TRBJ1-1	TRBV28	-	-	TGTGCCAGCAGTTTATCAGGTGAAGCTTTCTTT	CASSLSGEAFF
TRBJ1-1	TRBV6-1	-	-	TGTGCCAGCAGTGAACAGGTGAACACTGAAGCTTTCTTT	CASSEQVNTEAFF
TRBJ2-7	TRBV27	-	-	TGTGCCAGCAGTTTAGCCGGGGTTGCCTCCTACGAGCAGTACTTC	CASSLAGVASYEQYF
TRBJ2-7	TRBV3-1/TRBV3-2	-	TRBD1	TGTGCCAGCAGCCAGGGACAGGCTAAGTACGAGCAGTACTTC	CASSQGQAKYEQYF
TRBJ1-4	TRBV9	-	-	TGTGCCAGCAGCGTAGGGGCAGTCCCAACTAATGAAAAACTGTTTTTT	CASSVGAVPTNEKLFF
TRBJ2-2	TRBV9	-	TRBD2	TGTGCCAGCAGCGTAGTCAGCGGGAGTATTACCGGGGAGCTGTTTTTT	CASSVVSGSITGELFF
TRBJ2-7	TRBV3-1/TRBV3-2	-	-	TGTGCCAGCAGCCAAGATAAAACTTCCTACGAGCAGTACTTC	CASSQDKTSYEQYF
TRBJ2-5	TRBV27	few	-	TGTGCCAGCGCGAAGCAGGTCGCAGGGGAGACCCAGTACTTC	CASAKQVAGETQYF
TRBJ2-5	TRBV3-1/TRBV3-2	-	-	TGTGCCAGCAGCCAAGATTCCACAGGGTGGTCGGGAGAGACCCAGTACTTC	CASSQDSTGWSGETQYF
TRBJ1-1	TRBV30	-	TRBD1	TGTGCCTGGAGGGGCCAGGGGGCGTCGGGCACTGAAGCTTTCTTT	CAWRGQGASGTEAFF
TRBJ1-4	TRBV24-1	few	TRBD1	TGTGCCACCAGTGATTTACAGGGGGAAAAACTGTTTTTT	CATSDLQGEKLFF
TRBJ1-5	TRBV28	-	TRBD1	TGTGCCAGCAGTTTGACAGGGGTCCCTCAGCCCCAGCATTTT	CASSLTGVPQPQHF
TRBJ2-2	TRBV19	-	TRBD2	TGTGCCAGTGGTAGCGGGGGGGCCGGGGAGCTGTTTTTT	CASGSGGAGELFF
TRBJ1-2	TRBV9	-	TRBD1	TGTGCCAGCAGCCCCCCGGGACAGGGGAAGGCTAACTATGGCTACACCTTC	CASSPPGQGKANYGYTF
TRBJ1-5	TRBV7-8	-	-	TGTGCCAGCAGCTTAGTCAGGAACAATCAGCCCCAGCATTTT	CASSLVRNNQPQHF
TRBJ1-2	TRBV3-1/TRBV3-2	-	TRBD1	TGTGCCAGCAGCCACCGGACAGGGGGCGCTTTCCCCTATGGCTACACCTTC	CASSHRTGGAFPYGYTF
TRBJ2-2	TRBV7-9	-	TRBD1	TGTGCCACTCCCGGGCAGGGGGCATCAGCCGGGGAGCTGTTTTTT	CATPGQGASAGELFF
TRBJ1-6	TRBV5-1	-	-	TGCGCCAGCAGGGAGGGAACGCCAAATTCACCCCTCCACTTT	CASREGTPNSPLHF
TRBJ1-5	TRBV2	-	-	TGTGCCAGCAGTGACGGTCGTTCCTTTACGACAGGCCGGGCCAATCAGCCCCAGCATTTT	CASSDGRSFTTGRANQPQHF
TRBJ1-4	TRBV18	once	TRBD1	TGTGCCAGCTCACCAAGGGACAGGGGCATAAATGAAAAACTGTTTTTT	CASSPRDRGINEKLFF
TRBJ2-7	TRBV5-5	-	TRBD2	TGTGCCAGCAGTAGAGGGACTAGCGGGTCTACCTACGAGCAGTACTTC	CASSRGTSGSTYEQYF
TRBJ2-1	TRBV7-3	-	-	TGTGCCAGCAGCTCCCGCGGGCCAACGGGCGATGAGCAGTTCTTC	CASSSRGPTGDEQFF
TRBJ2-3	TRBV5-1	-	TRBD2	TGCGCCAGCAGCTCAGAACCTAGCGGGGGTGCAGATACGCAGTATTTT	CASSSEPSGGADTQYF
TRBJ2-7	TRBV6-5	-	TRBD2	TGTGCCAGCACGGGACTAGCCAGCGAGCAGTACTTC	CASTGLASEQYF